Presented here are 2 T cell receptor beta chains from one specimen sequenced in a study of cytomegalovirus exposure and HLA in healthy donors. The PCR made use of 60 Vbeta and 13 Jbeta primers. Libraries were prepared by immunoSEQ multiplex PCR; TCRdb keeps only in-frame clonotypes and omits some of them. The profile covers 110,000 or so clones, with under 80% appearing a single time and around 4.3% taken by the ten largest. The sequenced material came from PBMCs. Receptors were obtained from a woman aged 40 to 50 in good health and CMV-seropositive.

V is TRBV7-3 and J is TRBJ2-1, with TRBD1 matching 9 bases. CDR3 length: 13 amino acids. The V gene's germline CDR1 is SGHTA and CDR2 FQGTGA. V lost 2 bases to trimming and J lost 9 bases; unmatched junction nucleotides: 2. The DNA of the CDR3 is TGTGCCAGCAGCTTAGGACAGGGGTCTGAGCAGTTCTTC. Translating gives CASSLGQGSEQFF.

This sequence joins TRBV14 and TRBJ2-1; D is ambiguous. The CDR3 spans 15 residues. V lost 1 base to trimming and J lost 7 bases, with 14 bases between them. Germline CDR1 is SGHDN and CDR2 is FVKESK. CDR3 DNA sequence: TGTGCCAGCAGCCAAGTCCTCCCGACAATGAATGAGCAGTTCTTC. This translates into CASSQVLPTMNEQFF.